This T cell receptor (beta chain) stems from a study of response to subunit inactivated influenza vaccine. Notes on the study in general: It was the authors' suggestion that each seasonal influenza vaccination recruits few new T cells.

TCRdb re-derived calls from the RT-PCR reads in MiXCR, one entry per CDR3 protein. The data show about 520,000 distinct CDR3 sequences, about 25% seen once. Points on this clonotype: The target antigen is unknown.

Per the germline V gene, CDR1 is SGHAT and CDR2 is FQNNGV. Trimming cost V 0 bases and J 9 bases, with 7 bases left between them. This CDR3 is built from 12 residues. The chain couples TRBV11-2 to TRBJ2-3, with D unresolved. The clonotype originates from a man over 45 who received an inactivated influenza vaccine. The specimen was CD4+ T cells sorted from PBMCs, collected 4 to 6 days after vaccination. Here the CDR3 DNA reads TGTGCCAGCAGCTTAGACAGAAGAACGCAGTATTTT. It yields the protein CASSLDRRTQYF.